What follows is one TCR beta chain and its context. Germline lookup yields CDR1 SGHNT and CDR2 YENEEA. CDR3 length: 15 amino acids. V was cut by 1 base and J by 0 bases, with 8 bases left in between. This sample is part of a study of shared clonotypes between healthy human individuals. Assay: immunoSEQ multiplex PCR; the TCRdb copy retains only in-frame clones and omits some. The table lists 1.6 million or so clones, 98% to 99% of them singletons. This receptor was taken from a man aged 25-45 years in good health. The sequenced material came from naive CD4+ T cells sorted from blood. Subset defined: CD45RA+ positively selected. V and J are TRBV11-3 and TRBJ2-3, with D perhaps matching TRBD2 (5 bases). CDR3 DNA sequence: TGTGCCAGCAGCTTAGGCGGGTGGAGCACAGATACGCAGTATTTT. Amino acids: CASSLGGWSTDTQYF.